Below, one T cell receptor (beta chain) is given with its context. This clone has only a few counts. No cognate antigen has been identified for it. No per-base quality is available; no much larger clone lies one base away. TCRbeta CDR3 regions were amplified from genomic DNA using the immunoSEQ Assay, a bias-controlled multiplex PCR. The paper's processing steps were these. The number of nucleated cells in each sample was estimated from the amplification of reference gene primers within the assay. Sequence reads were collapsed and filtered to measure the absolute abundance of every unique TCRbeta CDR3 rearrangement. For each sample, productive Simpson clonality was calculated as the square root of Simpson's diversity index across productive rearrangements. TCRdb mirrors the immuneACCESS table, restricted to in-frame sequences. Some clones are absent from its copies; in checked studies, under half trace to an unresolved V gene, and the reason for the others is unknown. That table gives V, J and clone size, and the DNA gave D and trimming. This sample lists 320,000 or so clones; more than 85% were detected once. Roughly 1% of the sample is taken by the ten largest.

This specimen belongs to a study of blood T cell repertoires in COVID-19 (dated by TCRdb to 2020 to 2021). For the wider study: Collaborator samples came from the United States, Italy and Spain and covered acute and convalescent phases of COVID-19. The material from the prospective study consisted of cDNA or gDNA derived from T cells, B-cell-depleted T cells, or PBMCs. Deeply sampled blood TCRbeta repertoires from subjects exposed to, actively infected with, or recovered from COVID-19 were included in the dataset. The repertoires were released in a freely available public database intended as a resource for research on the immune response to SARS-CoV-2. Samples came from the ongoing ImmuneRACE study (first 160 participants) plus 1,254 subjects from 6 global collaborators. A de-identified subject ID, COVID-19 status, age in years and sex were almost always included in the sample metadata. HLA class I and class II types, where available, came from metadata supplied by the sample provider rather than from assay-based typing.

General study outcomes and caveats: The quantity of clinical and demographic metadata differed by source and by participant and was supplied without curation.

The junction carries 9 bases between V and J, which are trimmed by 4 bases and 0 bases respectively. Reading the germline V gene gives CDR1 SQVTM and CDR2 ANQGSEA. Including cysteine and phenylalanine, the CDR3 has 13 amino acids. Of the read, only the CDR3 DNA is kept; its 39 bases are in frame from base 1. Participants in the prospective study were aged about 18 to 95 years, lived in 20 to 25 United States geographic areas, and enrolled through a virtual design. To assign participants to cohorts, the prospective study relied on clinical history that participants themselves reported in a screening survey and a study questionnaire. For ImmuneRACE Cohort 3, a participant was defined as recovered based on two consecutive negative NP/OP PCR tests, clearance by a healthcare professional, or resolution of symptoms. In the prospective study, whole blood, serum and a nasopharyngeal or oropharyngeal swab were collected from each participant by mobile phlebotomists. Additional blood draws and questionnaires over an approximately two-month period could optionally be provided by prospective study participants. Prospective study blood samples were shipped either frozen or at room temperature before DNA extraction.

The receptor was isolated from a woman in her 30s who had recovered from COVID-19. The specimen was PBMCs or T cells enriched from blood (not recorded which). The chain uses TRBV29-1 and TRBJ1-1, with the D gene too uncertain to name. The sequenced DNA is TGCAGCGTTGTTCGGGTCATGAACACTGAAGCTTTCTTT. Its translation reads: CSVVRVMNTEAFF.